This T cell receptor beta chain was recorded in a study of low-dose radiotherapy and immunotherapy resistance in tumors. Whole-study context: Patients of Cohort 1 had 0.5 Gy fractions every 2 weeks, which summed to 6.5 Gy. Oral aspirin 300 mg was taken by patients daily for four cycles from cycle 1 day 1.

As for time point: before trial treatment. V was trimmed by 7 bases and J by 4 bases, leaving 13 bases between them. The CDR3 consists of 12 residues. From germline, CDR1 is SQVTM and CDR2 ANQGSEA. PCR amplification of the TCRs was performed with Phusion for 20 PCR cycles, and it relied on a constant-region primer together with a V-primer adapter. TCRdb reprocessed the reads with MiXCR, giving one entry per CDR3 protein. The data contain about 46,000 distinct CDR3 sequences, approximately 12% of them singletons. In this sample, this clonotype turned up a few times. The chain links TRBV29-1 to TRBJ2-5, with D possibly being TRBD1 (6 bases). This sequence was found in a female donor with ovarian cancer. The sample in question was PBMCs, obtained before treatment. The CDR3 spells CSANRVLETQYF. Written as DNA, the CDR3 is TGCAGCGCCAACAGGGTTTTAGAGACCCAGTACTTC.